This TCR beta chain was found in a study of CD8 T cells in ankylosing spondylitis. Each TCR beta library was made by quantitative 5'-RACE that incorporated molecular barcodes. From the 5' RACE reads, TCRdb called clonotypes with MiXCR, one entry per CDR3 protein. The sample carries 250,000 to 300,000 distinct CDR3 sequences, 20% recorded once. This clonotype was counted a few times. The CDR3 spans 16 residues. V lost 1 base, J lost 2 bases, and 4 bases stayed unmatched. The rearrangement joins TRBV12-3 or TRBV12-4 to TRBJ2-5; 10 positions match TRBD2. This receptor was taken from a male donor with ankylosing spondylitis or in good health (not recorded which). Sequencing used blood, either unsorted or a sorted T cell fraction (not recorded which). CDR3 loop: CASSLGKLAGQETQYF. For the CDR3, the DNA is TGTGCCAGCAGTTTAGGAAAACTAGCGGGACAAGAGACCCAGTACTTC.